This TCR beta chain was sequenced for a study of T cell responses to AZD1222 COVID-19 vaccine. Whole-study findings and limits: Following two doses of AZD1222, Spike-specific TCR breadth and depth rose. Among spike-specific TCRs, nearly half reportedly target unmutated variant regions. A mostly white British donor set with more females was recruited, and clonal diversity was possibly underestimated.

Trimming took off 6 bases at V and 4 bases at J, with 15 bases between the two ends. The CDR3 is 15 residues long. Germline V CDR1 and CDR2: MNHEY, SVGAGI. Second-dose intervals near 4 or 12 weeks were combined. To note about this clone: The antigen is undetermined.

Libraries were prepared by immunoSEQ multiplex PCR; TCRdb keeps only in-frame clonotypes and omits some of them. The data hold approximately 110,000 clones, with roughly 90% observed a single time. The receptor comes from an adult who received the AZD1222 COVID-19 vaccine. The chain links TRBV6-5 to TRBJ2-2; D remains ambiguous. The source material was peripheral blood, sampled 28 days after the second AZD1222 dose. CDR3 nucleotides: TGTGCCAGCAGATTACACCTAGGGTCCACCGGGGAGCTGTTTTTT. Amino acids: CASRLHLGSTGELFF.